The present TCR beta chain was sequenced within a study of Ad26.COV2.S vaccination and SARS-CoV-2 variants. Broader study findings: The TCR-based breadth and depth measures might underestimate overall T cell responses. The breadth of spike-specific CD8+ and CD4+ T cell responses after vaccination was reportedly substantial.

As for this clone: Its antigen is currently unknown.

Method: immunoSEQ multiplex PCR; TCRdb's copy keeps in-frame clones and lacks some. The table lists about 500,000 clones, 80% to 90% of them singletons, with about 1.7% in the top ten. Treatment given: roughly 19 received Ad26.COV2.S at low or high dose, single or two shots; 5 received placebo; per-sample allocation not given. Sampling occurred on day 63 after the first vaccine or placebo injection. The donor was a Boston adult aged 18-55 years. In the vaccine, an Ad26 vector expressed the SARS-CoV-2 spike of the Wuhan strain. Germline CDR1 reads MGHRA; CDR2 reads YSYEKL. V gave up 0 bases and J gave up 11 bases, with 14 bases separating them. This CDR3 is built from 15 residues.

V and J are TRBV4-1 and TRBJ1-6; D is unclear. This TCR was recovered from a person between 18 and 59 years old who received the Ad26.COV2.S COVID-19 vaccine or a placebo. The sequences come from peripheral blood, collected in a trial of Ad26.COV2.S vaccine versus placebo. The CDR3 region has the DNA TGCGCCAGCAGCCAAGATCTGGCCGTGGAGGCACCCCTCCACTTT. Protein product: CASSQDLAVEAPLHF.